This T cell receptor (beta chain) was documented in a study of blood T cell repertoires in COVID-19. The data were produced by immunoSEQ multiplex PCR, yet TCRdb's version contains in-frame clones alone and is incomplete. The table shows approximately 190,000 clones, with around four fifths occurring only once. The CDR3 spans 12 residues. Germline CDR1 and CDR2: SNHLY and FYNNEI. Points on this clone: At one boundary the junction diverges from the germline segment, which might be a read error.

The TCR sequence derives from a woman in her 30s with acute or convalescent COVID-19. Sequencing used peripheral blood. The V and J genes are TRBV2 and TRBJ1-2, with D possibly being TRBD1 (5 bases). The CDR3 sequence is CASAGQGPPNDF. The DNA for the CDR3 is TGTGCCAGTGCAGGACAAGGGCCTCCCAACGACTTC.